This entry is about one T cell receptor (beta chain). The target antigen is unknown. The data originate from a study of graft-versus-host responses after intestinal transplantation. Across the study: Multivisceral, liver-intestinal, or isolated intestinal transplants were performed in recipients. Among the recipients, all got anti-thymocyte globulin induction and then tacrolimus and steroids for about three years. Findings and caveats of the study: Circulating GvH clones peaking coincided with falling HvG clones soon after transplant. Present in recipient marrow, GvH clones included some that appeared first in ileum or blood.

J lost 1 base, V lost 6 bases, and 8 bases had no gene match. CDR1 is SGHRS and CDR2 is YFSETQ in the germline V gene. The CDR3 is made up of 16 amino acids. Libraries were prepared by immunoSEQ multiplex PCR; TCRdb keeps only in-frame clonotypes and omits some of them. The sample lists roughly 20,000 clones, 86% occurring once. Source: PBMCs, taken around 230 days after intestinal transplant. The clonotype comes from a human patient who received an intestinal transplant, so some T cells may come from the graft donor. The rearrangement links TRBV5-1 to TRBJ1-1, with TRBD1 identical over 11 bases. This CDR3 is CASTHGQGAPNTEAFF. The CDR3 DNA reads TGCGCCAGCACCCATGGACAGGGGGCTCCGAACACTGAAGCTTTCTTT.